The 14 T cell receptor beta chains given below trace back to one sample, sequenced in a study of T cells in Graves' hyperthyroidism and ophthalmopathy. TCR beta CDR3 region amplification was performed from RNA transcripts. HTBI primers were the set used in a first-round RT-PCR of the TCR CDR3. One entry per CDR3 protein results from TCRdb running MiXCR on the multiplex PCR reads. The table shows fewer than 450,000 distinct CDR3 sequences, with 15% to 20% occurring only once. The specimen sequenced was blood. These receptors were taken from a woman aged 25-40 years with Graves' hyperthyroidism that later progressed to Graves' ophthalmopathy.

This clonotype was picked up a small number of times. This chain uses TRBV19 with TRBJ2-1; TRBD1 matches at 9 bases. The CDR3 loop spans 15 amino acids. Germline values: CDR1 LNHDA, CDR2 SQIVND (reference sequence). V lost 3 bases and J lost 6; bases outside the gene matches: 6. The chain's CDR3 is CASSIPGTGRNEQFF. CDR3 nucleotides: TGTGCCAGTAGTATCCCCGGGACAGGGCGCAATGAGCAGTTCTTC. Using reference TRBV19 and TRBJ2-1 for the parts outside the CDR3, the full variable domain is DGGITQSPKYLFRKEGQNVTLSCEQNLNHDAMYWYRQDPGQGLRLIYYSQIVNDFQKGDIAEGYSVSREKKESFPLTVTSAQKNPTAFYLCASSIPGTGRNEQFFGPGTRLTVL.

The CDR3 DNA reads as TGCGCCGCGGGCAGGGGGGGGAATCAGCCCCAGCATTTT. Protein: CAAGRGGNQPQHF. This chain connects TRBV10-2 to TRBJ1-5, with 7 bases fitting TRBD1. The germline V gene has CDR1 WSHSY and CDR2 SAAADI. J gave up 4 bases and V 11 bases, and 8 bases lay outside the gene matches. The CDR3 covers 13 residues.

This clonotype occurred a few times. The chain is built from TRBV7-9 and TRBJ2-1; possible D gene TRBD1, 5 bases. The germline V gene encodes CDR1 SEHNR and CDR2 FQNEAQ (reference sequence). V dropped 6 bases and J dropped 4 bases, with 16 bases sitting between them. This CDR3 is built from 15 residues. CDR3 sequence: CASSLNPDTYNEQFF. CDR3 nucleotide sequence: TGTGCCAGCAGTTTAAACCCGGACACATACAATGAGCAGTTCTTC. Full variable domain (rest looked up from reference TRBV7-9 and TRBJ2-1): DTGVSQNPRHKITKRGQNVTFRCDPISEHNRLYWYRQTLGQGPEFLTYFQNEAQLEKSRLLSDRFSAERPKGSFSTLEIQRTEQGDSAMYLCASSLNPDTYNEQFFGPGTRLTVL.

This clonotype was counted many times. The chain couples TRBV29-1 to TRBJ2-2; 8 positions agree with TRBD1. Germline lookup yields CDR1 SQVTM and CDR2 ANQGSEA. The CDR3 sequence is 14 residues long. The V and J ends lost 4 bases and 2 bases, in that order; junction bases with no gene match: 3. The CDR3, as DNA: TGCAGCGTTGGACAGGGGAGTAACACCGGGGAGCTGTTTTTT. Protein product: CSVGQGSNTGELFF.

This clonotype has just a few counts. The rearrangement links TRBV6-1 to TRBJ1-1; no reliable D call. V was pared by 6 bases and J by 5 bases, with 22 bases between. Per the germline V gene, CDR1 is MNHNS and CDR2 is SASEGT. The CDR3 loop spans 16 amino acids. In DNA, the CDR3 is TGTGCCAGCAGCAAGACCTTACTAACCAGGTATACTGAAGCTTTCTTT. Amino acid sequence: CASSKTLLTRYTEAFF.

The sample holds a few counts of this clonotype. This may be a read error: a much more frequent sequence differs by one nucleotide. This chain uses TRBV6-1 with TRBJ1-1, with D unclear. Germline CDR1 reads MNHNS; CDR2 reads SASEGT. This CDR3 has 14 residues. Trimming left V 3 bases short and J 5 bases short, with 13 bases between. In DNA form, the CDR3 reads TGTGCCAGCAGTGAGTCACAGACTCGGACTGAAGCTTTCTTT. Residues: CASSESQTRTEAFF.

The CDR3 protein is CASSGWTGGLGGELFF. The CDR3 DNA follows: TGTGCCAGTAGTGGATGGACAGGGGGCCTCGGCGGGGAGCTGTTTTTT. This chain joins TRBV19 and TRBJ2-2, with 11 bases lining up with TRBD1. The CDR3 consists of 16 residues. J gave up 7 bases and V 5 bases, and 9 bases lay outside the gene matches. Germline values: CDR1 LNHDA, CDR2 SQIVND (reference sequence).

This clonotype has ten or more counts. This chain joins TRBV7-9 and TRBJ2-7; D perhaps matches TRBD1 (7 bases). The V gene lost 5 bases and the J gene lost 2 bases, with 16 bases spanning the gap. The CDR3 covers 15 residues. The V gene's germline CDR1 is SEHNR and CDR2 FQNEAQ (reference sequence). The CDR3, as DNA: TGTGCCAGCAGCAATCGACAGGGAGGCACCTACGAGCAGTACTTC. Translation: CASSNRQGGTYEQYF.

The V gene is TRBV28, the J gene TRBJ2-7; D possibly uses TRBD1 or TRBD2 (7 bases each). The CDR3 covers 18 residues. V was clipped by 2 bases and J by 3 bases, with 23 bases between them. Looked up from germline, CDR1 is MDHEN and CDR2 is SYDVKM. This CDR3 reads CASSLAGARQGPNYEQYF. The CDR3 bases are TGTGCCAGCAGTTTAGCGGGGGCCCGACAGGGACCAAACTACGAGCAGTACTTC.

In this sample, this clonotype turned up many times. V gene TRBV28 combines with J gene TRBJ2-1, with 11 bases matching TRBD2. The J segment lost 4 bases and the V segment lost 3 bases, leaving 2 bases of the junction unmatched. The V gene's germline CDR1 is MDHEN and CDR2 SYDVKM. The CDR3 has 15 residues. CDR3 bases: TGTGCCAGCAGTTTCATAGCGGGAGGGTACAATGAGCAGTTCTTC. Translating it yields CASSFIAGGYNEQFF.

This clonotype has ten or more counts. The genes are TRBV6-1 and TRBJ2-1, with TRBD1 matching 7 bases. Unmatched junction bases numbered 8, after V lost 6 bases and J lost 3 bases. This CDR3 region has 15 residues. Germline values: CDR1 MNHNS, CDR2 SASEGT. The CDR3 sequence: CASSVRQGGYNEQFF. CDR3 DNA sequence: TGTGCCAGCAGCGTGCGACAGGGCGGCTACAATGAGCAGTTCTTC.

In the case of this clonotype: One base away lies a much larger clone, so this may be a sequencing read error. The genes are TRBV3-1 and TRBJ2-7; TRBD1 or TRBD2 may be the D gene (5 bases each). CDR3 length: 15 amino acids. CDR1 and CDR2 from the germline V gene are LGHDT and YNNKEL (reference sequence). The CDR3 bases are TGTGCCAGCAGCCCGGGGACGGACCCCTCCTACGGGCAGTACTTC. This codes for CASSPGTDPSYGQYF.

As concerns this clonotype: A much larger clone differs from this one at a single base, so this may be a read error. V is TRBV6-2 or TRBV6-3 and J is TRBJ2-6; D not certain. Trimming took off 4 bases at V and 2 bases at J, with 6 bases between the two ends. The CDR3 runs 14 residues. The V gene's germline CDR1 is MNHEY and CDR2 SVGEGT. CDR3 region: CASSSVPGANVLTF. The CDR3 DNA sequence: TGTGCCAGCAGTTCTGTTCCTGGGGCCAACGTCCTGACTTTC.

In this sample, this clonotype turned up many times. Written as DNA, the CDR3 is TGTGCCAGCAGTTGGGAGGGAGCTAACTATGGCTACACCTTC. Translating it yields CASSWEGANYGYTF. This rearrangement joins TRBV12-3 or TRBV12-4 to TRBJ1-2; D ambiguous. The CDR3 spans 14 residues. Trimming left V 4 bases short and J 0 bases short, with 9 bases between.